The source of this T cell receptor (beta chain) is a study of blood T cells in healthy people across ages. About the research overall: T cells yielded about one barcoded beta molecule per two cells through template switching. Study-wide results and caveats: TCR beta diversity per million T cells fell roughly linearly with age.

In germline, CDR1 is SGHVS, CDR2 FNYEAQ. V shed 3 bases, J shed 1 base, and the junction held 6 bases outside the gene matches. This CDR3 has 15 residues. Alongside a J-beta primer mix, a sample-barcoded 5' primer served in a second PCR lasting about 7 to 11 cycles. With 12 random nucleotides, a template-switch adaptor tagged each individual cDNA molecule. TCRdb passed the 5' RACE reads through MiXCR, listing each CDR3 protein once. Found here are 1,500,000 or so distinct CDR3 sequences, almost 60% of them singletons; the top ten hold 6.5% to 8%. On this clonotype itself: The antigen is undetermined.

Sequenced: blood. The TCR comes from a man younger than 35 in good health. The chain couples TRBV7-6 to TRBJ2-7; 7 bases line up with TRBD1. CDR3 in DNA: TGTGCCAGCAGCTTGGATAGGGACAGTTCCTACGAGCAGTACTTC. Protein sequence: CASSLDRDSSYEQYF.